This T cell receptor beta chain was recorded in a study of T-cell reconstitution after alpha-beta-depleted transplantation in children. This clonotype was counted a few times. Unique molecular identifiers were incorporated during preparation of the TCRbeta library. TCRdb passed the PCR reads through MiXCR, listing each CDR3 protein once. The sample carries 600,000 to 700,000 distinct CDR3 sequences, approximately 17% recorded once. Germline CDR1 reads SGHTA; CDR2 reads FQGNSA. With V trimmed by 4 bases and J by 6 bases, 8 bases remained unmatched. This CDR3 region has 16 residues. The chain is built from TRBV7-2 and TRBJ1-4; 10 bases are shared with TRBD1. This sequence originates from a human donor who donated a stem cell graft to a child with acute myeloid leukemia. Sequencing was performed on PBMCs from the stem cell graft donor, taken from the stem cell graft. Here the CDR3 reads CASSSRDRGFHEKLFF. The CDR3 DNA follows: TGTGCCAGCAGCTCCCGGGACAGGGGATTCCATGAAAAACTGTTTTTT.